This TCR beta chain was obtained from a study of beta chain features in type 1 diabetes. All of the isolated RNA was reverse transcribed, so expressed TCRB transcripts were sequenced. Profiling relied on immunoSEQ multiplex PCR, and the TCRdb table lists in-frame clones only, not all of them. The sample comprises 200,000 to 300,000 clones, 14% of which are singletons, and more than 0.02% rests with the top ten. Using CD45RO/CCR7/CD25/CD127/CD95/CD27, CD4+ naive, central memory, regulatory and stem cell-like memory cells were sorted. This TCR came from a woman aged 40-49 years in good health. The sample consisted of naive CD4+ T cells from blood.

The CDR3, as DNA: TGTGCCAGCAGTGTGCGGGGATACGCTGAAGCTTTCTTT. Residues: CASSVRGYAEAFF. The chain is built from TRBV2 and TRBJ1-1; D unclear. CDR3 length equals 13 residues. Germline CDR1 is SNHLY and CDR2 is FYNNEI. V lost 4 bases and J lost 6, with 12 bases in between. Looking up the rest from reference TRBV2 and TRBJ1-1 gives the full variable domain: EPEVTQTPSHQVTQMGQEVILRCVPISNHLYFYWYRQILGQKVEFLVSFYNNEISEKSEIFDDQFSVERPDGSNFTLKIRSTKLEDSAMYFCASSVRGYAEAFFGQGTRLTVV.